These 9 T cell receptor beta chains came from one sample sequenced in a study of blood T cells in healthy people across ages (dated by TCRdb to the mid-2010s). Receptor libraries were prepared by 5' RACE. TCRdb shows the sequencer as Illumina HiSeq 2500. A second PCR of about 6 to 11 cycles was performed with a sample-barcoded 5' primer and a J-beta primer mix. Through fastp at Q25 and MiXCR, TCRdb rebuilt clones from the public reads, retaining in-frame beta chains. Rows matching on CDR3 protein sequence are summarized as one entry with the most common DNA and genes. The sample table shows 1.5 million to 2 million distinct CDR3 sequences, and around half are seen once. The ten largest account for around 2.1% of the sample. Sequencing was carried out using blood. These receptors all stem from a middle-aged woman in good health.

The table lists this clonotype with a count of one. This sequence may be a read error, since a much larger clone differs from it by one base. The V gene is TRBV4-2, the J gene TRBJ1-2; no firm D call. The length of the CDR3 is 11 residues. Looked up from germline, CDR1 is LGHNA and CDR2 is YNFKEQ. V was pared by 0 bases and J by 7 bases, with 3 bases between. The CDR3 coding sequence is TGTGCCAGCAGCCAAGATCCTGGCTACACCTTC. Protein: CASSQDPGYTF.

This clonotype was observed a few times. The chain carries TRBV18 and TRBJ1-2, with 9 bases fitting TRBD1. The CDR3 covers 15 residues. CDR1 and CDR2 (germline): KGHSH, LQKENI. V was pared by 5 bases and J by 4 bases, with 8 bases of the junction left unmatched. CDR3 sequence: CASSEPGQGIYGYTF. The CDR3 nucleotides are TGTGCCAGCTCAGAACCGGGACAGGGAATCTATGGCTACACCTTC.

This clonotype has more than one count but fewer than ten. The rearrangement links TRBV7-9 to TRBJ2-5; D is perhaps TRBD1 (5 bases). The germline V and J ends were trimmed by 1 base and 5 bases, with 14 bases remaining between them. Germline-derived CDR1 and CDR2 are SEHNR and FQNEAQ (reference sequence). This CDR3 is built from 15 residues. DNA of the CDR3: TGTGCCAGCAGCTTAGTAGGGGCGCGATTGGAGACCCAGTACTTC. This gives the protein CASSLVGARLETQYF.

There are a few counts of this clonotype. The chain is built from TRBV6-2 or TRBV6-3 and TRBJ2-7; D gene ambiguous. This CDR3 spans 15 amino acids. CDR1 is MNHEY, CDR2 SVGEGT, per germline. V lost 2 bases to trimming and J lost 6 bases, with 17 bases between them. CDR3 nucleotides: TGTGCCAGCAGTTACGCATCTTCAGGATCGGGCGAGCAGTACTTC. Its protein is CASSYASSGSGEQYF.

This clonotype was seen a few times. The CDR3 loop is CASSSGQITEAFF. The CDR3 DNA is TGTGCCAGCAGCTCAGGACAGATCACTGAAGCTTTCTTT. The chain uses TRBV7-2 and TRBJ1-1, with a tentative D call TRBD1 (6 bases). Trimming stripped 4 bases from V and 4 bases from J, with 10 bases between. CDR1 is SGHTA, CDR2 FQGNSA, per germline. The CDR3 is 13 amino acids.

This clonotype is a singleton in its sample. V gene TRBV12-3 or TRBV12-4 combines with J gene TRBJ1-4, with D possibly matching TRBD1 (5 bases). CDR3 length: 15 residues. With 1 base removed from V and 7 bases from J, the gap between germline ends came to 13 bases. CDR3: CASSLVTGTGEKLFF. The CDR3 nucleotides are TGTGCCAGCAGTTTAGTTACGGGGACGGGTGAAAAACTGTTTTTT.

The rearrangement links TRBV20-1 to TRBJ1-4; the match to TRBD1 covers 9 bases. The trim removed 3 bases at V and 5 bases at J, leaving 7 bases unmatched. CDR3 size: 15 residues. Germline V lookup: CDR1 DFQATT, CDR2 SNEGSKA (reference sequence). CDR3 coding DNA: TGCAGTGCTAGGGACAGGGGAAAGTCGAATGAAAAACTGTTTTTT. Its translation: CSARDRGKSNEKLFF.

This chain connects TRBV12-3 or TRBV12-4 to TRBJ2-7, with 9 positions matching TRBD1. J lost 6 bases, V lost 6 bases, and 12 bases had no gene match. The CDR3 covers 15 residues. As DNA, the CDR3 is TGTGCCAGCAGGCCGCCCCGGGACAGGGCTGCCGAGCAGTACTTC. Translated, it gives CASRPPRDRAAEQYF.

This clonotype was seen at least ten times. The chain combines TRBV9 with TRBJ2-1, with TRBD2 matching over 15 bases. This CDR3 spans 16 amino acids. Germline CDR1 and CDR2: SGDLS and YYNGEE. V was pared by 4 bases and J by 5 bases, with 4 bases of the junction left unmatched. CDR3 sequence: CASSPGLAGGNNEQFF. The CDR3, as DNA: TGTGCCAGCAGCCCGGGACTAGCGGGGGGCAACAATGAGCAGTTCTTC.